This paragraph reports one T cell receptor (beta chain). The data stem from a study of blood T cell repertoires in COVID-19. Overall study: T cells, B-cell-depleted T cells, or PBMCs supplied cDNA or gDNA.

As processed by the authors: Cell counts per sample came from amplifying reference gene primers. Produced via immunoSEQ multiplex PCR; TCRdb's table is partial and in-frame only. The V and J calls and clone size come from that table; D and trimming were worked out from the DNA. The sample records 180,000 or so clones, over 70% being singletons. This CDR3 has 11 residues. Germline assignment: CDR1 MNHEY and CDR2 SVGAGI. Between the trimmed V and J ends, which lost 7 bases and 10 bases, there was a span of 13 bases. Assignments of participants to cohorts depended upon their own reported clinical history.

The chain employs TRBV6-5 and TRBJ1-2; tentative D call: TRBD1 (5 bases). The sample consisted of PBMCs or T cells enriched from blood (not recorded which). The TCR originated in a woman aged 50 to 60 in a cohort exposed to, infected with or recovered from COVID-19 (not recorded which). In nucleotides, the CDR3 is TGTGCCAGCATTTCAGACAGTCACTACACCTTC. Translating it yields CASISDSHYTF.